This T cell receptor (beta chain) was recorded in a study of T cells in Graves' hyperthyroidism and ophthalmopathy. Study details: Any treatment followed the collection of peripheral blood at initial diagnosis. Findings and limits, study-wide: Ophthalmopathy was model-predicted a median around seven months pre-onset.

It was RNA transcripts that yielded the amplified TCR beta CDR3 regions. HTBI primers were the set used in a first-round RT-PCR of the TCR CDR3. From the multiplex PCR reads, TCRdb called clonotypes with MiXCR, one entry per CDR3 protein. Altogether approximately 480,000 distinct CDR3 sequences are present, 20% to 25% being singletons, with the ten largest covering about a quarter. This clonotype has only one observation. Its target is unknown. V lost 2 bases to trimming and J lost 2 bases; unmatched junction nucleotides: 5. This CDR3 has 16 amino acids. The germline V gene encodes CDR1 MDHEN and CDR2 SYDVKM.

This chain uses TRBV28 with TRBJ2-7; 11 bases are shared with TRBD2. The sequenced material came from blood. The clonotype was recovered from a man aged 18 to 30 with Graves' hyperthyroidism. For the CDR3, the DNA is TGTGCCAGCAGTTTAAGCCTAGCGGGGGGTACCTACGAGCAGTACTTC. It specifies CASSLSLAGGTYEQYF.